The sequence of this TCR beta chain was determined in a study of blood T cell repertoires in COVID-19. Authors' analysis steps: Researchers report that nucleated cell counts were estimated from reference gene primer amplification. Clones were read by immunoSEQ multiplex PCR, and TCRdb kept only the in-frame ones, dropping some. For V, J and clone size, that table is used; D and trimming come from the DNA. The sample yields 95,000 to 150,000 clones, around 83% seen once. Germline trimming cut 4 bases from V and 0 bases from J; bases unmatched to any gene: 8. Germline CDR1 is SGHNT and CDR2 is YYREEE (reference sequence). The length of the CDR3 is 16 residues.

The source of this sequence is an elderly man with active or convalescent COVID-19. Input material: peripheral blood. The chain uses TRBV5-4 and TRBJ2-3; 7 bases agree with TRBD1. For the CDR3, the DNA is TGTGCCAGCAGCGTGTCCGGGACAGATAGCACAGATACGCAGTATTTT. Translating gives CASSVSGTDSTDTQYF.